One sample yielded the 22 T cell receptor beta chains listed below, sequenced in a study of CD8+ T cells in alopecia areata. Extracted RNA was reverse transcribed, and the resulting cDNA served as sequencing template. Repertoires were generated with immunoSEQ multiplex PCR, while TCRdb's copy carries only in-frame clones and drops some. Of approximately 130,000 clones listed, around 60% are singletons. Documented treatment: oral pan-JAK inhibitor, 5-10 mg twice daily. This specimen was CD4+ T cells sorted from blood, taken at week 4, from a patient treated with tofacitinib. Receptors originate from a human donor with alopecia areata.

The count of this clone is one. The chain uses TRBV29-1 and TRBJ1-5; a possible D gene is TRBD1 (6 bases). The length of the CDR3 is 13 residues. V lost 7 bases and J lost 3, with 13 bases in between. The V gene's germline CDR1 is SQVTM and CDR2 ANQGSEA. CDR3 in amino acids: CSAMTGVNQPQHF. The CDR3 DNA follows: TGCAGCGCCATGACAGGAGTCAATCAGCCCCAGCATTTT.

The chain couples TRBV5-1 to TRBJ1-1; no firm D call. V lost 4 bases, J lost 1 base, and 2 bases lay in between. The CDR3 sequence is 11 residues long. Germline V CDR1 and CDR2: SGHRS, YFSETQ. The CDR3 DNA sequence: TGCGCCAGCAGCACGAACACTGAAGCTTTCTTT. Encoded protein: CASSTNTEAFF.

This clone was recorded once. The CDR3 sequence: CASSWMGLAGQETQYF. The CDR3 DNA reads TGTGCCAGCAGCTGGATGGGACTAGCAGGCCAAGAGACCCAGTACTTC. The rearrangement uses TRBV7-2 and TRBJ2-5; 9 bases line up with TRBD2. The CDR3 runs 16 residues. Germline CDR1 SGHTA, CDR2 FQGNSA. V shed 4 bases and J 1 base; nucleotides not matched to a gene: 7.

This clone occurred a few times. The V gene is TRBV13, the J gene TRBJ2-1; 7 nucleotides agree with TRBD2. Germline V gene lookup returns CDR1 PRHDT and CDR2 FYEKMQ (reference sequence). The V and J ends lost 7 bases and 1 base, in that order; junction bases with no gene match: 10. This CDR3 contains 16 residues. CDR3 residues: CASTPPGGFSYNEQFF. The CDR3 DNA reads TGTGCCAGCACCCCACCGGGGGGATTTTCCTACAATGAGCAGTTCTTC.

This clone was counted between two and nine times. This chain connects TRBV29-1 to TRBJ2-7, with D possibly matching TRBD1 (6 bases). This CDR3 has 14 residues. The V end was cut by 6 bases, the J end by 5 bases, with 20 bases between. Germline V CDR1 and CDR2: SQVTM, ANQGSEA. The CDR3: CSVTPGHSSNEQYF. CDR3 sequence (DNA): TGCAGCGTCACCCCGGGACACAGTAGCAACGAGCAGTACTTC.

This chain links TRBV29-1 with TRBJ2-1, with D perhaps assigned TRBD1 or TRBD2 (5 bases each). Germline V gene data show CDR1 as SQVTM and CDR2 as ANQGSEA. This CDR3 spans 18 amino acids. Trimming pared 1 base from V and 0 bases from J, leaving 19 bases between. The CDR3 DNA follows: TGCAGCGTTGAAGGTTCTAGGGACCTAACCAGCTCCTACAATGAGCAGTTCTTC. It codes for CSVEGSRDLTSSYNEQFF.

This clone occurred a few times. The CDR3 reads CASSDLTDTQYF. DNA for the CDR3: TGTGCCAGCAGTGACCTCACAGATACGCAGTATTTT. The chain combines TRBV25-1 with TRBJ2-3; the D is unclear. CDR1 MGHDK and CDR2 SYGVNS come from the germline V gene. The CDR3 contains 12 residues. The V end was cut by 3 bases, the J end by 2 bases, with 3 bases between.

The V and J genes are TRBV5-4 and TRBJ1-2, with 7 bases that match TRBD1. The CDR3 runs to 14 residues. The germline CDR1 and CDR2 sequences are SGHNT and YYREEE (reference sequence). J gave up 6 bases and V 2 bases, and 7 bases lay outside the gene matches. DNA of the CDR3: TGTGCCAGCAGCTTTGAGAGGGGGCAGAATGGCTACACCTTC. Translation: CASSFERGQNGYTF.

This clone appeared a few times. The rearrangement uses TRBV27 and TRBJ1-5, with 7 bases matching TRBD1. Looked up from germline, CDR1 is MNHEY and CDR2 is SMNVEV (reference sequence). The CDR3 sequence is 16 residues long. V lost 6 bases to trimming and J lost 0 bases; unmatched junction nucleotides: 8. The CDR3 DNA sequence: TGTGCCAGCAGGGCCCGAAGGGACAGTAGCAATCAGCCCCAGCATTTT. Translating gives CASRARRDSSNQPQHF.

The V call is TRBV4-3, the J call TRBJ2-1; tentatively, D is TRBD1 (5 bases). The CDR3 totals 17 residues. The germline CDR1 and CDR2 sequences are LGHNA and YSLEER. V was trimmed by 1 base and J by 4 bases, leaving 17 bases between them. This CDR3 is CASSQGHPGQVYNEQFF. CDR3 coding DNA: TGCGCCAGCAGCCAAGGTCATCCCGGACAAGTATACAATGAGCAGTTCTTC.

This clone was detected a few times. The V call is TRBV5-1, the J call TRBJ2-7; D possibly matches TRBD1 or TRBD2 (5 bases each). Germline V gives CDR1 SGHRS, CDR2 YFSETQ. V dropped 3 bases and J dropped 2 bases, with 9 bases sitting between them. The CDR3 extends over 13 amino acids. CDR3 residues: CASSWDGTYEQYF. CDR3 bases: TGCGCCAGCAGCTGGGACGGAACCTACGAGCAGTACTTC.

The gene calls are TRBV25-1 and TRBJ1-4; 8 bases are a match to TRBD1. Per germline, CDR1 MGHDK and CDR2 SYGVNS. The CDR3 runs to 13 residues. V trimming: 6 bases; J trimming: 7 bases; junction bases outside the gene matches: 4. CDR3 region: CASRGQAGEKLFF. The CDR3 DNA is TGTGCCAGCAGGGGACAGGCAGGTGAAAAACTGTTTTTT.

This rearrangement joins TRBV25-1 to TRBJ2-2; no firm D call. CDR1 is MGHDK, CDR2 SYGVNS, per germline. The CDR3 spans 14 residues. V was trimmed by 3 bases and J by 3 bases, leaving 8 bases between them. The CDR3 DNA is TGTGCCAGCAGTGATTATGGGGACACCGGGGAGCTGTTTTTT. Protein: CASSDYGDTGELFF.

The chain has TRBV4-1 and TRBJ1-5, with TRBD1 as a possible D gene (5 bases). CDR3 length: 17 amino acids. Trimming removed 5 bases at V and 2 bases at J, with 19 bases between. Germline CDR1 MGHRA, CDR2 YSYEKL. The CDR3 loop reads CASSTRTSDTGNQPQHF. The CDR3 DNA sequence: TGCGCCAGCAGCACACGGACCTCGGACACAGGCAATCAGCCCCAGCATTTT.

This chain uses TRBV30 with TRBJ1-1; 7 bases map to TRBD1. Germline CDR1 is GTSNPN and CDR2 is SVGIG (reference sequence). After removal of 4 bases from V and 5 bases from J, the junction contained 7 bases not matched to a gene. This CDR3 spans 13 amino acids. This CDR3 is CAWKMRGRTEAFF. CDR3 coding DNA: TGTGCCTGGAAGATGAGGGGGCGGACTGAAGCTTTCTTT.

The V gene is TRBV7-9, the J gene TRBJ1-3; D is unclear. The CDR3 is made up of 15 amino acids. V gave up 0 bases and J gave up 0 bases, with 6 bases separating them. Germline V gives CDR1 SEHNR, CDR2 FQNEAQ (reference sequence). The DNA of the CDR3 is TGTGCCAGCAGCTTAGCGACGGACTCTGGAAACACCATATATTTT. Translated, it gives CASSLATDSGNTIYF.

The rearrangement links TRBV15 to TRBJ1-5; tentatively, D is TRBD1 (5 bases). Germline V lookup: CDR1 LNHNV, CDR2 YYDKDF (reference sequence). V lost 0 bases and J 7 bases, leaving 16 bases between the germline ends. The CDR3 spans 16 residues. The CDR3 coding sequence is TGTGCCACCAGCAGAGATTCTCCGGGGGAAGGACAGCCCCAGCATTTT. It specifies CATSRDSPGEGQPQHF. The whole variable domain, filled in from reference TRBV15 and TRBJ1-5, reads DAMVIQNPRYQVTQFGKPVTLSCSQTLNHNVMYWYQQKSSQAPKLLFHYYDKDFNNEADTPDNFQSRRPNTSFCFLDIRSPGLGDTAMYLCATSRDSPGEGQPQHFGDGTRLSIL.

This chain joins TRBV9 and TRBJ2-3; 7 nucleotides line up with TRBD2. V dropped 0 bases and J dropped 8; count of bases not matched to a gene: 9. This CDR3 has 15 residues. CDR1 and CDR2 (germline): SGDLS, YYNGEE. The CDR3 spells CASSVGVTSEGTQYF. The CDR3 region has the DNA TGTGCCAGCAGCGTAGGGGTTACTAGCGAGGGTACGCAGTATTTT.

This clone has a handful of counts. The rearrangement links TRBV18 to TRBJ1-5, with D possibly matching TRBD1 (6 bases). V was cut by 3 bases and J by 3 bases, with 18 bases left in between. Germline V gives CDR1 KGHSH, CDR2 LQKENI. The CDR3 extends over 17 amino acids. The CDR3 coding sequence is TGTGCCAGCTCACCTAGAGGCGGGGGGGGCTCCAATCAGCCCCAGCATTTT. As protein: CASSPRGGGGSNQPQHF.

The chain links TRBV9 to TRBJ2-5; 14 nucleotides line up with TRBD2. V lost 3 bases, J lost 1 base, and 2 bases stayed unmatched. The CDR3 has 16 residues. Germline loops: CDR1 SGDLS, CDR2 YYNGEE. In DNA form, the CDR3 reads TGTGCCAGCAGCGAGGGGACTAGCGGGGGCCAAGAGACCCAGTACTTC. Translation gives CASSEGTSGGQETQYF.

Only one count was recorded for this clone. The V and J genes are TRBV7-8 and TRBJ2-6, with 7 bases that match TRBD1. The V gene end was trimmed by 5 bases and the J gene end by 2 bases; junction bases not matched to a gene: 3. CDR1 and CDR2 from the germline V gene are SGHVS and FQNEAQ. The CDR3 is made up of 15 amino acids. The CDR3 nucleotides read TGTGCCAGCAGCCACGACAGGGCTGGGGCCAACGTCCTGACTTTC. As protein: CASSHDRAGANVLTF.

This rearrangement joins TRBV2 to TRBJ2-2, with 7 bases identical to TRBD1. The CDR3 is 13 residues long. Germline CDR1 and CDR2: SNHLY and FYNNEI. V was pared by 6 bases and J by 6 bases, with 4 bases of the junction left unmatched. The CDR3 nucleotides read TGTGCCAGCAGCGTTACAGGGGCCGGGGAGCTGTTTTTT. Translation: CASSVTGAGELFF.